This T cell receptor (beta chain) stems from a study of vaccination and CD4 T cells after COVID-19. Overall study context: At a median around 100 days (range 35 to 161) after diagnosis, post-COVID samples were drawn.

Sample share makes this clonotype medium-sized. What it binds is unknown. Study-level points and caveats: From around 19 to 38, the median of SARS-CoV-2-reactive clonotypes rose without reaching significance.

The germline CDR1 and CDR2 sequences are MNHEY and SMNVEV (reference sequence). Deletions cut 6 bases from V and 6 bases from J, with 21 bases between. The CDR3 sequence is 15 residues long. Treatment meaning: approximately 11-day PBMC culture with coronavirus spike peptide pools or control peptides (ViraFEST assay). Sequencing of DNA taken from cultured CD4+ T cells relied on the Oncomine TCR Beta short-read assay. TCRdb re-analysed the PCR reads in MiXCR, keeping a single row per CDR3 protein. The table includes more than 13,000 distinct CDR3 sequences, about a fifth detected once. Sequencing used CD4+ T cells from blood, cultured in vitro, obtained before SARS-CoV-2 vaccination. The chain is built from TRBV27 and TRBJ2-7; TRBD2 is a possible D gene (5 bases). The clonotype originates from a human donor who received a COVID-19 vaccine. The CDR3 is CASSLLRSNAGEQYF. For the CDR3, the DNA is TGTGCCAGCAGCCTCTTACGGTCGAACGCGGGCGAGCAGTACTTC.